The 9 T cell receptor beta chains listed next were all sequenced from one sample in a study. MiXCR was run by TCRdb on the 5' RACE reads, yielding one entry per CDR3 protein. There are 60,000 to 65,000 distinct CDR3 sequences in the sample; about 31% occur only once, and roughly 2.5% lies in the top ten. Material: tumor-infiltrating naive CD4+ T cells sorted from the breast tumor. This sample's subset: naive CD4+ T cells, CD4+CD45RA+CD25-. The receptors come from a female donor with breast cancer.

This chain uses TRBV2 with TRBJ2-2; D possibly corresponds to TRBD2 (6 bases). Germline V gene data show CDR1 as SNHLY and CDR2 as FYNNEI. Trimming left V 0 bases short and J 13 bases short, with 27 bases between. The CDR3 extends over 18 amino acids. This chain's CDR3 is CASSEALGTQEAILGLFF. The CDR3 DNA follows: TGTGCCAGCAGTGAAGCGCTCGGGACTCAGGAGGCGATACTAGGGCTGTTTTTT.

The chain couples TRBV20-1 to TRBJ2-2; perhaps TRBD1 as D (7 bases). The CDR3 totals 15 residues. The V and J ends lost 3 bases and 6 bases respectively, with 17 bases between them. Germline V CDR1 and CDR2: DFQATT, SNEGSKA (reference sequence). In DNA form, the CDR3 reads TGCAGTGCTAGCTTCGCCAGGGGGGTCCCCGGGGAGCTGTTTTTT. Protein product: CSASFARGVPGELFF.

In nucleotides, the CDR3 is TGCGCCAGCAGCCAGAGGACAGGGATGGTTGAAGCTTTCTTT. Translating it yields CASSQRTGMVEAFF. V is TRBV4-1 and J is TRBJ1-1; 8 nucleotides align to TRBD1. This CDR3 spans 14 amino acids. Germline V lookup: CDR1 MGHRA, CDR2 YSYEKL. V was clipped by 3 bases and J by 7 bases; unmatched bases: 7.

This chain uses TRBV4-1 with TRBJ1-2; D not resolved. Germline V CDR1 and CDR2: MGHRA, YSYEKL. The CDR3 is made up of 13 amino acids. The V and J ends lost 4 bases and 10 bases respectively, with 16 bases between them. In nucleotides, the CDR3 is TGCGCCAGCAGCCGACCCACAGCAGAAACCTACACCTTC. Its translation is CASSRPTAETYTF.

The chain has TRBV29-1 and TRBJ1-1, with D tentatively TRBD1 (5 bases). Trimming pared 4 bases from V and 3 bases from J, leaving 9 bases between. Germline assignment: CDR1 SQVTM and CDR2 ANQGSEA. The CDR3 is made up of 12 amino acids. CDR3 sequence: CSVGRGDTEAFF. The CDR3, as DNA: TGCAGCGTTGGGCGGGGGGACACTGAAGCTTTCTTT.

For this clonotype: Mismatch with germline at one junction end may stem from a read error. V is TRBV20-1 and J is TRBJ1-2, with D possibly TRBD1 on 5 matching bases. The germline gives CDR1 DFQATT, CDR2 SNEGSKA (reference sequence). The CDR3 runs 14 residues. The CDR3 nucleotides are TGCAGTGCTGAGAATCCCGGGGGTGGCTATGGCTACGCCTTC. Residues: CSAENPGGGYGYAF.

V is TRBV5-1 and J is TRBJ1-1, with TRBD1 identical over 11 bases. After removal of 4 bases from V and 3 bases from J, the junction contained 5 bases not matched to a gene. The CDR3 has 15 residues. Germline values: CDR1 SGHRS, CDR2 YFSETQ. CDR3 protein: CASSIGQGAYTEAFF. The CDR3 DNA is TGCGCCAGCAGCATCGGACAGGGGGCGTACACTGAAGCTTTCTTT.

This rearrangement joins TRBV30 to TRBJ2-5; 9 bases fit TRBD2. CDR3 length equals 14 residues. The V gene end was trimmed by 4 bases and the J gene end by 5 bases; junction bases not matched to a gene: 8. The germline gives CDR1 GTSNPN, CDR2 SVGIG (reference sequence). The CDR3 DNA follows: TGTGCCTGGATCCAGCGGGGGGCTTATGAGACCCAGTACTTC. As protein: CAWIQRGAYETQYF.

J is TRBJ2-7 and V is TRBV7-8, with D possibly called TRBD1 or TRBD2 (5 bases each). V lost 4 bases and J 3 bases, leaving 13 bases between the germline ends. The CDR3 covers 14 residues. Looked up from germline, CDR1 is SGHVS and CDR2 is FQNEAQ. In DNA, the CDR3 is TGTGCCAGCAGCTCCGGGACCGACCTCTACGAGCAGTACTTC. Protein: CASSSGTDLYEQYF.